This T cell receptor beta chain is drawn from a study of yellow fever vaccine responses in identical twins. Trimming left V 4 bases short and J 1 base short, with 7 bases between. Germline V lookup: CDR1 LNHDA, CDR2 SQIVND (reference sequence). The CDR3 has 13 residues. MiXCR, applied by TCRdb to the RT-PCR reads, yields one record per CDR3 protein. The profile shows 30,000 to 40,000 distinct CDR3 sequences, approximately 54% of them singletons. This specimen was T cells from blood (PBMCs), unsorted or a sorted subset (not recorded which), taken before or after yellow fever vaccination (not recorded which). The TCR comes from a woman aged 18-29 years who received the yellow fever vaccine. The chain combines TRBV19 with TRBJ1-1; D gene ambiguous. CDR3 sequence: CASSKDGNTEAFF. DNA for the CDR3: TGTGCCAGTAGTAAGGACGGGAACACTGAAGCTTTCTTT.